The 11 T cell receptor beta chains below were found in one sample sequenced in a study of identical twins. TCRdb used MiXCR to reprocess the 5' RACE reads, holding one entry per CDR3 protein. The sample has about 690,000 distinct CDR3 sequences; around 6% are singletons. Material: naive T cells sorted from blood. The receptors were sampled from a man aged 18 to 35 in good health.

The chain joins TRBV18 to TRBJ2-1; 12 nucleotides agree with TRBD2. CDR1 is KGHSH and CDR2 is LQKENI in the germline V gene. The CDR3 runs to 15 residues. With V trimmed by 5 bases and J by 7 bases, 6 bases remained unmatched. For the CDR3, the DNA is TGTGCCAGCTCAGCTACCGGGACTAGCGGGAATGAGCAGTTCTTC. Translated: CASSATGTSGNEQFF. Full variable domain (rest looked up from reference TRBV18 and TRBJ2-1): NAGVMQNPRHLVRRRGQEARLRCSPMKGHSHVYWYRQLPEEGLKFMVYLQKENIIDESGMPKERFSAEFPKEGPSILRIQQVVRGDSAAYFCASSATGTSGNEQFFGPGTRLTVL.

The table lists this clonotype with many counts. The chain uses TRBV7-2 and TRBJ2-4; unclear D gene. This CDR3 comprises 13 residues. Germline CDR1 is SGHTA and CDR2 is FQGNSA. The V and J ends lost 5 bases and 2 bases respectively, with 7 bases between them. CDR3 amino acids: CASSRTSKNIQYF. Written as DNA, the CDR3 is TGTGCCAGCAGCCGAACCTCCAAAAACATTCAGTACTTC.

This clonotype was picked up a small number of times. CDR3 loop: CASSERGGSSGANVLTF. The CDR3 coding sequence is TGTGCCAGCAGCGAGCGGGGAGGGAGCTCTGGGGCCAACGTCCTGACTTTC. The J gene is TRBJ2-6, the V gene TRBV9, with 7 bases matching TRBD2. Losses at the gene ends were 3 bases for V and 0 bases for J; bases not matched to a gene: 6. Germline V lookup: CDR1 SGDLS, CDR2 YYNGEE. The CDR3 runs to 17 residues. The entire variable domain, with the rest obtained from reference TRBV9 and TRBJ2-6, is as follows: DSGVTQTPKHLITATGQRVTLRCSPRSGDLSVYWYQQSLDQGLQFLIQYYNGEERAKGNILERFSAQQFPDLHSELNLSSLELGDSALYFCASSERGGSSGANVLTFGAGSRLTVL.

As for this clonotype: Just one base apart from a much larger clone, this may be a read error. The CDR3 reads CASSLEGRTGYEQYF. The CDR3, as DNA: TGTGCCAGCAGCTTAGAAGGGCGAACGGGTTACGAGCAGTACTTC. The J gene is TRBJ2-7, the V gene TRBV7-9; no firm D call. Germline V gives CDR1 SEHNR, CDR2 FQNEAQ (reference sequence). V lost 1 base and J 4 bases, leaving 14 bases between the germline ends. The CDR3 consists of 15 residues.

This clonotype was found many times. The chain is built from TRBV15 and TRBJ2-7; D ambiguous. V lost 6 bases and J lost 7, with 19 bases in between. This CDR3 is 14 amino acids long. The germline gives CDR1 LNHNV, CDR2 YYDKDF (reference sequence). Here the CDR3 DNA reads TGTGCCACCAGGATGGGAACCCTCTCTAGAGAGCAGTACTTC. It yields the protein CATRMGTLSREQYF.

This clonotype was seen ten or more times. The chain couples TRBV27 to TRBJ2-1; D possibly corresponds to TRBD2 (6 bases). Trimming removed 5 bases at V and 7 bases at J, with 15 bases between. The germline gives CDR1 MNHEY, CDR2 SMNVEV (reference sequence). This CDR3 comprises 14 residues. The CDR3 region is CASSTSLSGNEQFF. The CDR3 nucleotides are TGTGCCAGCAGTACCTCTTTGAGCGGGAATGAGCAGTTCTTC.

This clonotype showed up many times. The rearrangement links TRBV12-3 or TRBV12-4 to TRBJ2-1, with D perhaps TRBD1 or TRBD2 (6 bases each). Trimming pared 6 bases from V and 2 bases from J, leaving 17 bases between. The CDR3 has 16 amino acids. The DNA of the CDR3 is TGTGCCAGCAGCGTCGGGGGCGCCGCCCCCTACAATGAGCAGTTCTTC. Amino acids: CASSVGGAAPYNEQFF.

This clonotype came up a few times. This chain connects TRBV6-5 to TRBJ2-3, with TRBD2 as a possible D gene (6 bases). CDR3 size: 16 residues. Germline V gives CDR1 MNHEY, CDR2 SVGAGI. The V gene lost 0 bases and the J gene lost 0 bases, with 10 bases spanning the gap. CDR3 DNA sequence: TGTGCCAGCAGTTACTCGTCGGGAGTAAGCACAGATACGCAGTATTTT. This sequence encodes CASSYSSGVSTDTQYF.

This clonotype was detected ten times or more. The chain has TRBV10-3 and TRBJ2-2; the D is unclear. V dropped 11 bases and J dropped 5 bases, with 15 bases sitting between them. The CDR3 consists of 13 residues. Germline lookup yields CDR1 ENHRY and CDR2 SYGVKD. DNA for the CDR3: TGTGCCGTAAGCCCAGGTTCGACCGGGGAGCTGTTTTTT. Translating it yields CAVSPGSTGELFF.

This clonotype was counted many times. The chain couples TRBV4-3 to TRBJ2-1; 7 nucleotides match TRBD2. This CDR3 has 16 residues. Germline V gene sequence: CDR1 LGHNA, CDR2 YSLEER. V trimming: 0 bases; J trimming: 1 base; junction bases outside the gene matches: 3. The CDR3 sequence: CASSQEAGVSYNEQFF. The CDR3 DNA sequence: TGCGCCAGCAGCCAAGAGGCGGGAGTGTCCTACAATGAGCAGTTCTTC.

Worth noting for this clonotype: A read error may be the cause here, since a much bigger clone is one base away. The chain carries TRBV9 and TRBJ2-1; 8 bases match TRBD2. Germline values: CDR1 SGDLS, CDR2 YYNGEE. CDR3 length equals 15 residues. The CDR3: CAGSLSSGSSNEQFF. The DNA of the CDR3 is TGTGCCGGCAGCCTTTCGAGCGGGAGTTCAAATGAGCAGTTCTTC. The complete variable domain, with remaining parts taken from reference TRBV9 and TRBJ2-1, reads DSGVTQTPKHLITATGQRVTLRCSPRSGDLSVYWYQQSLDQGLQFLIQYYNGEERAKGNILERFSAQQFPDLHSELNLSSLELGDSALYFCAGSLSSGSSNEQFFGPGTRLTVL.